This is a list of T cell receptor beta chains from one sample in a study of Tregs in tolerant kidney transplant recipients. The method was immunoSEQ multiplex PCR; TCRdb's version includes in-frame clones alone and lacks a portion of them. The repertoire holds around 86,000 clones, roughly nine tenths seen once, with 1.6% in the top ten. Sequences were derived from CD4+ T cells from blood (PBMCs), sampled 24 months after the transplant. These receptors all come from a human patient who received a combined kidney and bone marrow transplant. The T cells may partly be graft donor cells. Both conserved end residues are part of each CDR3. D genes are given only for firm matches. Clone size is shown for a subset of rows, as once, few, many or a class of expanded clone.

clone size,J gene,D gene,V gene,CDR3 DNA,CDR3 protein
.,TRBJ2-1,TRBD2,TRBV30,TGTGCCTGGAGTGTACTAGCGGGACCCTACAATGAGCAGTTCTTC,CAWSVLAGPYNEQFF
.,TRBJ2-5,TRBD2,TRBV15,TGTGCCACCAGCAGAGATCTGATGGGACTAGCGACCGTCCAAGAGACCCAGTACTTC,CATSRDLMGLATVQETQYF
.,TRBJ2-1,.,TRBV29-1,TGCAGCGTTTTTTTAGTACGCCTAGGCAATGAGCAGTTCTTC,CSVFLVRLGNEQFF
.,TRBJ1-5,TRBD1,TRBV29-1,TGCAGCGTTCGGACAGGGTACAATCAGCCCCAGCATTTT,CSVRTGYNQPQHF
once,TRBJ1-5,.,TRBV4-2,TGTGCCAGCAACCTTCGTGGCGACAGGAGTAATCAGCCCCAGCATTTT,CASNLRGDRSNQPQHF
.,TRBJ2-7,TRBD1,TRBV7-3,TGTGCCAGCAGCGTCTCGGGACAGAGCTACGAGCAGTACTTC,CASSVSGQSYEQYF
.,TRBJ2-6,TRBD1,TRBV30,TGTGCCTGGAGTGTCAACAGGGGACCCGGGGCCAACGTCCTGACTTTC,CAWSVNRGPGANVLTF
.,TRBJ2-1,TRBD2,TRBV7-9,TGTGCCGGGACAGAAAAGCGGGGGGGCAACTACAATGAGCAGTTCTTC,CAGTEKRGGNYNEQFF
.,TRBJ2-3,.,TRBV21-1,TGTGCCAGCAGCAAAGCAGGGGGACTAGCGGGAGGAGCTAGCACAGATACGCAGTATTTT,CASSKAGGLAGGASTDTQYF
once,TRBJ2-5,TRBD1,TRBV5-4,TGTGCCAGCAGCCCACAGGGGGCTGAGACCCAGTACTTC,CASSPQGAETQYF
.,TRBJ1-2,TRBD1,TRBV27,TGTGCCAGCAGTTTCGGGACAGGGAGGACTAACTATGGCTACACCTTC,CASSFGTGRTNYGYTF
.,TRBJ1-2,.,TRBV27,TGTGCCAGCAGTTTTTCTTTCAGTTATGGCTACACCTTC,CASSFSFSYGYTF
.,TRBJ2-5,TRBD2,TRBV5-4,TGTGCCAGCAGCTTGGTGGGGAGGGGAAAAGAGACCCAGTACTTC,CASSLVGRGKETQYF
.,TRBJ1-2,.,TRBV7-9,TGTGCCAGCAGCCCCCGACAAGTTTATGGCTACACCTTC,CASSPRQVYGYTF
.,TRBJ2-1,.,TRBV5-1,TGCGCCAGCAGCTTGCCAGGGCCCCTTTACAATGAGCAGTTCTTC,CASSLPGPLYNEQFF
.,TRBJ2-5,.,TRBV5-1,TGCGCCAGCAGCTTGATCTCTTCCCAAGAGACCCAGTACTTC,CASSLISSQETQYF
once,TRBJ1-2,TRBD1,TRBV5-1,TGCGCCAGCAGCTCCACCGGGACAGGCCTCTATGGCTACACCTTC,CASSSTGTGLYGYTF
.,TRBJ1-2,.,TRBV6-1,TGTGCCAGCAGTGAAAAACTCCCCTTTCTGGGCTGGTCGAGCTACACCTTC,CASSEKLPFLGWSSYTF
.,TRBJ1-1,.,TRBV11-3,TGTGCCAGCAGCACATACAGGTGGGGAATGAACACTGAAGCTTTCTTT,CASSTYRWGMNTEAFF
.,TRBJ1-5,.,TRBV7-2,TGTGCCAGCAGGCTGGGTGGGGGGGGCGCACGGCAGCCCCAGCATTTT,CASRLGGGGARQPQHF
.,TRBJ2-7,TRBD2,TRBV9,TGTGCCAGCAGCGTAGCCGGCCGGGGGGCCTACGAGCAGTACTTC,CASSVAGRGAYEQYF
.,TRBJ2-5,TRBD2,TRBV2,TGTGCCAGCACCCCGGGGGGGAAGGCGACCCAGTACTTC,CASTPGGKATQYF
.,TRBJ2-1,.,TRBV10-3,TGTGCCATCGGAGGGAGGACGGATTACAATGAGCAGTTCTTC,CAIGGRTDYNEQFF